Listed below are T cell receptor beta chains from one sample, sequenced in a study of tumor and adjacent non-tumor tissue in lung cancer. Each CDR3 protein gets one entry after TCRdb re-called the multiplex PCR reads with MiXCR. Of some 97,000 distinct CDR3 sequences in the sample, roughly two thirds were seen once. Specimen: distant non-tumor lung tissue. The receptors stem from a man between 25 and 39 years old with non-small cell lung cancer. Each CDR3 is given with its conserved first and last residue. A D gene is named only where the DNA matches it firmly.

V gene,D gene,CDR3 protein
TRBV11-2,NA,CASSLRGSEPQHF
TRBV6-1,NA,CASSELANYEQYF
TRBV20-1,NA,CSARDFFIEGADTQYF
TRBV11-2,NA,CASSFDVTVVQYF
TRBV4-1,TRBD1,CASSHPGQAYGYTF
TRBV29-1,NA,CSIVMRQNNEQFF
TRBV6-5,TRBD2,CASSIRTSTVTQYF
TRBV11-2,NA,CASSRRTAVSYEQYF
TRBV20-1,NA,CSTRDFGGFSTDTQHF
TRBV12-3/TRBV12-4,NA,CVSSAPEEQFF
TRBV11-2,NA,CASSSVRWGLASGTQYF
TRBV29-1,NA,CSTSDSRLYAYSF
TRBV29-1,NA,CCVWSLKNTEAFF
TRBV29-1,TRBD2,CSGRLAGAFADTQYF
TRBV20-1,NA,CSASREASSSLIYEQYF
TRBV29-1,NA,CSVEDRYGHGCYTF
TRBV20-1,NA,CSTGERVGTEAFF
TRBV7-3,NA,CASSYERGYEQYF
TRBV4-3,NA,CASNQDSRGTDTQYF
TRBV11-2,NA,CASNVRATKQYF
TRBV12-3/TRBV12-4,NA,CASTQTVAGNTIYF
TRBV11-1,NA,CAISAKASYEQYF
TRBV29-1,TRBD1,CSVDAPGQGPEEQYF
TRBV12-3/TRBV12-4,TRBD2,CASNWGLADYEQYF
TRBV12-3/TRBV12-4,NA,CVSSPTGRYYEQYF
TRBV4-3,TRBD1,CASSQDPGTGRDTQYF
TRBV29-1,TRBD2,CSVDWRGVGETRHF
TRBV11-3,NA,CASSATGNTRTEAFF
TRBV6-2/TRBV6-3,NA,CASSRDQIGVTGELFF
TRBV29-1,TRBD2,CSVGGGTSSYEQYF
TRBV5-6,NA,CTSSLVASPYEQYF
TRBV20-1,NA,CSVSGETQYF
TRBV6-5,TRBD1,CASSSQGAQVTNEKLFF
TRBV6-5,NA,CASSTKAGKLFF
TRBV11-2,NA,CASSLERNENSNQPQHF
TRBV7-9,TRBD1,CASTGEDWDEQFF
TRBV6-5,TRBD2,CASSWEGLADSEQFF
TRBV29-1,NA,CSVHATGVYEQFF
TRBV20-1,TRBD2,CSARDLGLAGDQFF
TRBV29-1,TRBD1,CSRVGTAWEAFF
TRBV11-1,NA,CASSPTVDTQYF
TRBV12-3/TRBV12-4,NA,CASSLSGSTGELFF
TRBV12-3/TRBV12-4,NA,CASRETPTGELFF
TRBV5-4,NA,CASSRDSELGETQYF
TRBV20-1,NA,CSASRAPVHDTQYF
TRBV5-1,TRBD1,CASSLEDRPSGANVLTF
TRBV11-1,TRBD2,CASSRSLEGGADTQYF
TRBV11-2,NA,CASSLSVAFLARNIQYF
TRBV20-1,NA,CSTRGLTGNTEAFF
TRBV29-1,NA,CSAVVQQETQYF
TRBV20-1,TRBD2,CSAITGLAGNTQETQYF
TRBV30,NA,CASLRAGRGDTQYF
TRBV29-1,TRBD1,CSVGGRQGSTGAFF
TRBV12-3/TRBV12-4,TRBD1,CASSGGTGNYGYTF